The 27 T cell receptor beta chains in this list originate from one sample, sequenced in a study of CD8 T cells in ankylosing spondylitis. Study-wide findings and caveats: There was a TCR beta motif, made of several highly homologous variants, that appeared characteristic of ankylosing spondylitis blood.

TCRdb re-called the 5' RACE reads through MiXCR, storing one row per CDR3 protein. Here the sample spans 700,000 to 850,000 distinct CDR3 sequences, 12% being singletons. Antigen specificity for these receptors is unknown. Input material: blood, either unsorted or a sorted T cell fraction (not recorded which). All receptors come from a male donor with ankylosing spondylitis.

The chain uses TRBV10-3 and TRBJ2-7; D is perhaps TRBD1 (6 bases). The CDR3 covers 15 residues. Germline CDR1 ENHRY, CDR2 SYGVKD. The V and J ends lost 4 bases and 5 bases respectively, with 18 bases between them. The CDR3 sequence is CAISVTLAGDHEQYF. Written as DNA, the CDR3 is TGTGCCATCAGTGTTACACTCGCAGGGGATCACGAGCAGTACTTC.

A few counts support this clonotype. The chain couples TRBV10-3 to TRBJ1-5; tentative D call: TRBD1 (5 bases). Germline assignment: CDR1 ENHRY and CDR2 SYGVKD. The CDR3 loop spans 13 amino acids. Trimming cost V 7 bases and J 7 bases, with 14 bases left between them. CDR3 protein: CAIKGAAGQPQHF. CDR3 in DNA: TGTGCCATCAAAGGGGCAGCAGGGCAGCCCCAGCATTTT.

J is TRBJ2-2 and V is TRBV28; the match to TRBD2 covers 9 bases. From germline, CDR1 is MDHEN and CDR2 SYDVKM. This CDR3 spans 18 amino acids. With 6 bases clipped from V and 0 bases from J, the junction kept 11 bases outside the gene matches. Here the CDR3 DNA reads TGTGCCAGCAGCGGGACTAGCCGACGCGGCGCGAACACCGGGGAGCTGTTTTTT. It codes for CASSGTSRRGANTGELFF. Together with reference TRBV28 and TRBJ2-2, the CDR3 gives the full variable domain: DVKVTQSSRYLVKRTGEKVFLECVQDMDHENMFWYRQDPGLGLRLIYFSYDVKMKEKGDIPEGYSVSREKKERFSLILESASTNQTSMYLCASSGTSRRGANTGELFFGEGSRLTVL.

This clonotype was counted a few times. The rearrangement uses TRBV7-2 and TRBJ2-7; D unresolved. The length of the CDR3 is 15 residues. V was shortened by 6 bases and J by 3 bases, with 18 bases between the two germline ends. Germline CDR1 and CDR2: SGHTA and FQGNSA. The CDR3 is CASSLVGQVGYEQYF. DNA of the CDR3: TGTGCCAGCAGTCTAGTCGGCCAGGTCGGCTACGAGCAGTACTTC.

The CDR3 sequence: CASSYSRASGNTIYF. The CDR3 coding sequence is TGTGCCAGCAGTTACAGTAGGGCATCTGGAAACACCATATATTTT. V gene TRBV6-5 combines with J gene TRBJ1-3; D gene uncertain. CDR1 is MNHEY, CDR2 SVGAGI, per germline. This CDR3 comprises 15 residues. The germline V and J ends were trimmed by 2 bases and 1 base, with 9 bases remaining between them.

The rearrangement links TRBV6-1 to TRBJ2-1; 7 bases are a match to TRBD1. Germline V gene sequence: CDR1 MNHNS, CDR2 SASEGT. The junction had 15 bases not matched to a gene; V was cut back by 5 bases and J by 8 bases. The CDR3 totals 16 residues. The CDR3, as DNA: TGTGCCAGCAGTCCCGGGGCGAACAGGGGTTTTCATGAGCAGTTCTTC. Translation gives CASSPGANRGFHEQFF.

This clonotype was detected many times. The V gene is TRBV4-3, the J gene TRBJ2-3; D is undetermined. Per the germline V gene, CDR1 is LGHNA and CDR2 is YSLEER. The CDR3 runs 14 residues. V lost 4 bases to trimming and J lost 2 bases, with 10 bases between them. The CDR3 loop is CASSPGPLTDTQYF. Here the CDR3 DNA reads TGCGCCAGCAGCCCGGGTCCGCTCACAGATACGCAGTATTTT.

Only a few counts were recorded for this clonotype. The CDR3 loop is CASSQYAAGLQETQYF. CDR3 nucleotide sequence: TGTGCCAGCAGCCAATATGCAGCGGGACTCCAAGAGACCCAGTACTTC. This chain connects TRBV4-2 to TRBJ2-5; the match to TRBD2 covers 7 bases. CDR3 length: 16 residues. Per the germline V gene, CDR1 is LGHNA and CDR2 is YNFKEQ. V lost 2 bases, J lost 1 base, and 7 bases stayed unmatched.

In this sample, this clonotype turned up many times. The chain carries TRBV20-1 and TRBJ1-2, with no clear D. The CDR3 is 10 residues long. Trimming took off 6 bases at V and 6 bases at J, with 8 bases between the two ends. From germline, CDR1 is DFQATT and CDR2 SNEGSKA (reference sequence). The CDR3 DNA reads TGCAGTGCCCTCTCCAATGGCTACACCTTC. As protein: CSALSNGYTF.

This clonotype was counted at least ten times. The J gene is TRBJ1-2, the V gene TRBV7-2; D is undetermined. Per germline, CDR1 SGHTA and CDR2 FQGNSA. Trimming removed 5 bases from V and 2 bases from J, with 15 bases in between. This CDR3 region has 15 residues. The CDR3 loop is CASSQSWGTNYGYTF. As DNA, the CDR3 is TGTGCCAGCAGCCAATCCTGGGGAACCAACTATGGCTACACCTTC.

This sequence joins TRBV2 and TRBJ2-2, with 10 bases that match TRBD2. V shed 4 bases, J shed 5 bases, and the junction held 10 bases outside the gene matches. The germline CDR1 and CDR2 sequences are SNHLY and FYNNEI. This CDR3 is 17 amino acids long. CDR3 region: CASSGGLAGVRTGELFF. The CDR3 DNA follows: TGTGCCAGCAGTGGCGGGCTAGCGGGAGTAAGGACCGGGGAGCTGTTTTTT.

This chain links TRBV10-3 with TRBJ2-7; TRBD2 aligns across 8 bases. With V trimmed by 6 bases and J by 0 bases, 4 bases remained unmatched. Germline V CDR1 and CDR2: ENHRY, SYGVKD. The CDR3 runs 14 residues. The CDR3 DNA reads as TGTGCCATCAGAGTAGCGGGGACCTCCTACGAGCAGTACTTC. Amino acid sequence: CAIRVAGTSYEQYF.

V is TRBV4-2 and J is TRBJ1-2; D remains unclear. Per the germline V gene, CDR1 is LGHNA and CDR2 is YNFKEQ. Between the trimmed V and J ends, which lost 1 base and 8 bases, there was a span of 11 bases. The CDR3 consists of 13 residues. The DNA of the CDR3 is TGTGCCAGCAGCCAAGTCATATCCAGCGGCTACACCTTC. Translated, it gives CASSQVISSGYTF.

The genes are TRBV20-1 and TRBJ1-1; the D is unclear. The CDR3 consists of 12 residues. From germline, CDR1 is DFQATT and CDR2 SNEGSKA (reference sequence). V was clipped by 8 bases and J by 1 base, with 11 bases between them. CDR3 nucleotides: TGCAGTCCCCTCCGTCCGAACACTGAAGCTTTCTTT. Protein sequence: CSPLRPNTEAFF.

This clonotype occurred a few times. The chain carries TRBV20-1 and TRBJ1-4; D uncertain. Germline V gene data show CDR1 as DFQATT and CDR2 as SNEGSKA (reference sequence). The CDR3 contains 12 residues. CDR3 sequence (DNA): TGCAGCGGAGTAGCAACTAATGAAAAACTGTTTTTT. It encodes CSGVATNEKLFF.

Ten or more counts support this clonotype. This chain joins TRBV29-1 and TRBJ2-7; 13 bases align to TRBD2. Germline assignment: CDR1 SQVTM and CDR2 ANQGSEA. After removal of 4 bases from V and 3 bases from J, the junction contained 15 bases not matched to a gene. The length of the CDR3 is 18 residues. The CDR3 loop is CSVGPGLAGRGAGYEQYF. CDR3 DNA sequence: TGCAGCGTTGGTCCGGGACTAGCGGGACGTGGGGCGGGCTACGAGCAGTACTTC.

V and J are TRBV20-1 and TRBJ2-5, with 9 positions matching TRBD1. Germline V gene sequence: CDR1 DFQATT, CDR2 SNEGSKA (reference sequence). V lost 7 bases to trimming and J lost 12 bases; unmatched junction nucleotides: 9. CDR3 length: 11 amino acids. The CDR3 bases are TGCAGTGTCCTGCGCCGGGACAGGGAGTACTTC. It codes for CSVLRRDREYF.

This clonotype was detected many times. This sequence joins TRBV18 and TRBJ1-1; unclear D gene. With 1 base removed from V and 0 bases from J, the gap between germline ends came to 9 bases. The V gene's germline CDR1 is KGHSH and CDR2 LQKENI. The CDR3 is 15 amino acids. CDR3 protein: CASSPQAVMNTEAFF. In DNA form, the CDR3 reads TGTGCCAGCTCACCACAGGCAGTTATGAACACTGAAGCTTTCTTT. The full variable domain, in which reference TRBV18 and TRBJ1-1 provide the parts outside the CDR3, is NAGVMQNPRHLVRRRGQEARLRCSPMKGHSHVYWYRQLPEEGLKFMVYLQKENIIDESGMPKERFSAEFPKEGPSILRIQQVVRGDSAAYFCASSPQAVMNTEAFFGQGTRLTVV.

This clonotype has ten or more counts. The chain recombines TRBV20-1 with TRBJ2-7, with D perhaps TRBD2 (6 bases). The CDR3 has 14 amino acids. Germline V gives CDR1 DFQATT, CDR2 SNEGSKA (reference sequence). V was cut by 4 bases and J by 0 bases, with 13 bases left in between. The CDR3 DNA follows: TGCAGTGCTACCAGTGGCGGGACCTCCTACGAGCAGTACTTC. Translation gives CSATSGGTSYEQYF.

The chain recombines TRBV7-3 with TRBJ2-1, with 8 bases that match TRBD1. The CDR3 consists of 14 residues. V shed 1 base and J 5 bases; nucleotides not matched to a gene: 1. From germline, CDR1 is SGHTA and CDR2 FQGTGA. This CDR3 reads CASSLRDRNNEQFF. CDR3 bases: TGTGCCAGCAGCTTAAGGGACAGGAACAATGAGCAGTTCTTC.

The chain joins TRBV12-3 or TRBV12-4 to TRBJ1-5; D remains unclear. The CDR3 totals 12 residues. The V end was cut by 6 bases, the J end by 5 bases, with 8 bases between. As DNA, the CDR3 is TGTGCCAGCAGCCCGACTCATCAGCCCCAGCATTTT. This translates into CASSPTHQPQHF.

This clonotype has a handful of counts. V gene TRBV20-1 combines with J gene TRBJ1-4, with D perhaps TRBD1 (6 bases). V was trimmed by 3 bases and J by 7 bases, leaving 9 bases between them. The CDR3 runs 12 residues. Germline lookup yields CDR1 DFQATT and CDR2 SNEGSKA (reference sequence). The CDR3 reads CSARGGSEKLFF. CDR3 DNA sequence: TGCAGTGCTAGGGGGGGCAGTGAAAAACTGTTTTTT.

This clonotype was detected ten times or more. V gene TRBV20-1 combines with J gene TRBJ1-6; 7 bases line up with TRBD1. Germline V gene data show CDR1 as DFQATT and CDR2 as SNEGSKA (reference sequence). The J segment lost 8 bases and the V segment lost 6 bases, leaving 10 bases of the junction unmatched. This CDR3 contains 14 residues. This chain's CDR3 is CSATGGTDYSPLHF. DNA of the CDR3: TGCAGTGCGACGGGGGGGACAGACTATTCACCCCTCCACTTT.

The J gene is TRBJ1-6, the V gene TRBV12-3 or TRBV12-4; 7 bases are shared with TRBD1. V shed 3 bases and J 16 bases; nucleotides not matched to a gene: 3. The CDR3 has 11 residues. CDR3 coding DNA: TGTGCCAGCAGTTTGGGGGACAGACTCCACTTT. Protein: CASSLGDRLHF.

This clonotype showed up just a few times. V and J are TRBV20-1 and TRBJ2-4, with D tentatively TRBD2 (6 bases). The length of the CDR3 is 15 residues. V lost 6 bases and J lost 5, with 20 bases in between. Germline V gene sequence: CDR1 DFQATT, CDR2 SNEGSKA (reference sequence). The CDR3 spells CSATNLRGGQNIQYF. The CDR3 DNA sequence: TGCAGTGCAACAAACTTGCGGGGCGGTCAAAACATTCAGTACTTC.

This clonotype occurred a few times. The chain's CDR3 is CASRGIGDSGNTIYF. The CDR3 DNA reads as TGTGCCAGCAGGGGTATAGGGGACTCTGGAAACACCATATATTTT. The rearrangement joins TRBV5-6 to TRBJ1-3; TRBD1 might be the D (5 bases). Trimming removed 5 bases at V and 0 bases at J, with 12 bases between. In germline, CDR1 is SGHDT, CDR2 YYEEEE. The CDR3 consists of 15 residues.

The CDR3 sequence: CSADSPRSTDTQYF. DNA for the CDR3: TGCAGTGCGGACTCTCCAAGAAGCACAGATACGCAGTATTTT. The chain is built from TRBV20-1 and TRBJ2-3; possible D gene TRBD2, 5 bases. Germline CDR1 and CDR2: DFQATT and SNEGSKA (reference sequence). This CDR3 contains 14 residues. The ends were cut back, 6 bases at V and 0 bases at J, with 13 bases in the middle.